Below are 11 T cell receptor beta chains sequenced from a single sample in a study of shared clonotypes between healthy human individuals. Libraries were prepared by immunoSEQ multiplex PCR; TCRdb keeps only in-frame clonotypes and omits some of them. The sample consists of some 1 million clones, around 75% of them appearing once. Sequencing was done on a sample of memory CD4+ T cells sorted from blood. Subset denoted: CD45RA-negative fraction. These receptors came from a man between 18 and 29 years old in good health.

Turning to this clone: At the DNA level, this CDR3 is encoded by other sequences in the same sample as well. This chain links TRBV21-1 with TRBJ2-7; the table gives TRBD1 as D, unverified against the DNA. TRBV21-1 is assigned pseudogene status. This CDR3 has 16 amino acids. CDR3 in amino acids: CASSKKPGQSSYEQYF. CDR3 in DNA: TGTGCCAGCAGCAAAAAACCGGGACAGAGCTCCTACGAGCAGTACTTC.

V and J are TRBV28 and TRBJ1-3; the D is unclear. Trimming removed 5 bases from V and 1 base from J, with 9 bases in between. CDR3 length: 14 residues. Germline CDR1 MDHEN, CDR2 SYDVKM. CDR3 DNA sequence: TGTGCCAGCAGTCTCACAAAGTCTGGAAACACCATATATTTT. Its translation is CASSLTKSGNTIYF.

The chain joins TRBV19 to TRBJ2-7; TRBD1 matches 11 bases. This CDR3 has 16 residues. Germline V lookup: CDR1 LNHDA, CDR2 SQIVND (reference sequence). Unmatched junction bases numbered 5, after V lost 0 bases and J lost 4 bases. Written as DNA, the CDR3 is TGTGCCAGTAGTATAGAGCGCGGACAGGGGGCTTACGAGCAGTACTTC. The encoded protein is CASSIERGQGAYEQYF.

CDR3 sequence reads: CASSLVGSPLNEQFF. Written as DNA, the CDR3 is TGTGCCAGCAGCTTAGTAGGGAGTCCTCTCAATGAGCAGTTCTTC. The chain joins TRBV7-2 to TRBJ2-1; D may be TRBD2 (5 bases). This CDR3 has 15 amino acids. The V end lost 1 base, the J end lost 6 bases, and 13 bases lay between the germline ends. Germline CDR1 is SGHTA and CDR2 is FQGNSA.

The chain combines TRBV27 with TRBJ2-7, with 7 bases matching TRBD2. Germline CDR1 is MNHEY and CDR2 is SMNVEV (reference sequence). The CDR3 consists of 13 residues. V trimming: 5 bases; J trimming: 6 bases; junction bases outside the gene matches: 7. The DNA for the CDR3 is TGTGCCAGCAGTCGCCCGGGAGGATCCGAGCAGTACTTC. This codes for CASSRPGGSEQYF.

DNA of the CDR3: TGTGCCAGCAGCCGCATCGCGACAGATACGCAGTATTTT. Its translation is CASSRIATDTQYF. The chain uses TRBV7-3 and TRBJ2-3; D remains ambiguous. V gave up 5 bases and J gave up 3 bases, with 9 bases separating them. From germline, CDR1 is SGHTA and CDR2 FQGTGA. CDR3 length: 13 residues.

The J gene is TRBJ2-1, the V gene TRBV5-1; D might be TRBD1 (6 bases). CDR3 size: 14 residues. Germline V CDR1 and CDR2: SGHRS, YFSETQ. Deletions cut 4 bases from V and 6 bases from J, with 14 bases between. Written as DNA, the CDR3 is TGCGCCAGCAGCCCCGGGACACAGGCCAATGAGCAGTTCTTC. It is translated as CASSPGTQANEQFF.

This clone was observed a few times. The chain uses TRBV2 and TRBJ1-6, with 8 bases aligning to TRBD1. This CDR3 spans 15 amino acids. Unmatched junction bases numbered 5, after V lost 3 bases and J lost 7 bases. Germline lookup yields CDR1 SNHLY and CDR2 FYNNEI. The CDR3 region is CASSEDRAGNSPLHF. The DNA of the CDR3 is TGTGCCAGCAGTGAGGACAGGGCCGGCAATTCACCCCTCCACTTT.

This rearrangement joins TRBV5-1 to TRBJ1-1; TRBD1 aligns across 8 bases. V lost 4 bases, J lost 1 base, and 6 bases stayed unmatched. Per the germline V gene, CDR1 is SGHRS and CDR2 is YFSETQ. This CDR3 has 15 amino acids. The CDR3 here is CASSAPGTGNTEAFF. The CDR3, as DNA: TGCGCCAGCAGCGCCCCCGGGACAGGGAACACTGAAGCTTTCTTT.

V and J are TRBV7-9 and TRBJ2-5; TRBD2 agrees at 13 bases. Trimming took 4 bases from V and 5 from J; bases not matched to a gene: 7. CDR3 length: 16 residues. Germline CDR1 and CDR2: SEHNR and FQNEAQ (reference sequence). CDR3 protein: CASSSRLAGGRETQYF. DNA of the CDR3: TGTGCCAGCAGCTCGCGACTAGCGGGGGGCCGGGAGACCCAGTACTTC. Full variable domain (missing parts from reference TRBV7-9 and TRBJ2-5): DTGVSQNPRHKITKRGQNVTFRCDPISEHNRLYWYRQTLGQGPEFLTYFQNEAQLEKSRLLSDRFSAERPKGSFSTLEIQRTEQGDSAMYLCASSSRLAGGRETQYFGPGTRLLVL.

This sequence joins TRBV5-5 and TRBJ2-5; a possible D gene is TRBD1 (5 bases). Germline V lookup: CDR1 SGHKS, CDR2 YYEKEE (reference sequence). Deletions cut 0 bases from V and 5 bases from J, with 8 bases between. The CDR3 sequence is 13 residues long. In DNA form, the CDR3 reads TGTGCCAGCAGCTTGGTAGGGGTGGAGACCCAGTACTTC. Translated, it gives CASSLVGVETQYF.